One and the same sample provided the 21 T cell receptor beta chains below, sequenced in a study of T cells after yellow fever vaccination. TCRdb reprocessed the 5' RACE reads with MiXCR, giving one entry per CDR3 protein. The repertoire includes 250,000 or so distinct CDR3 sequences, 3.6% of them detected once, and 15% to 20% sits in the top ten. Sequences were derived from PBMCs, sampled 15 days after the yellow fever booster vaccination. These receptors were taken from a man between 18 and 35 years old who received the YFV17D yellow fever vaccine.

This clonotype was observed many times. The V and J genes are TRBV29-1 and TRBJ2-3; 7 nucleotides line up with TRBD2. The J segment lost 4 bases and the V segment lost 4 bases, leaving 14 bases of the junction unmatched. Germline V CDR1 and CDR2: SQVTM, ANQGSEA. The CDR3 covers 16 residues. CDR3 nucleotides: TGCAGCGTTGTTGGGGGGGACGGCATCAATCCAGATACGCAGTATTTT. Its translation: CSVVGGDGINPDTQYF.

This clonotype was recorded many times. The genes are TRBV24-1 and TRBJ2-6; perhaps TRBD1 as D (5 bases). The germline V gene encodes CDR1 KGHDR and CDR2 SFDVKD. V lost 0 bases, J lost 6 bases, and 5 bases lay in between. The CDR3 length is 14 residues. The CDR3 nucleotides are TGTGCCACCAGTGATTTGGGGGCGGCCAACGTCCTGACTTTC. This gives the protein CATSDLGAANVLTF.

Points on this clonotype: Given a much more abundant clone one base away, this may be a read error. The V and J genes are TRBV2 and TRBJ2-1, with D unresolved. Trimming stripped 2 bases from V and 6 bases from J, with 11 bases between. CDR3 length equals 14 residues. CDR1 and CDR2 (germline): SNHLY, FYNNEI. The chain's CDR3 is CASSESVGFNEQFF. CDR3 nucleotides: TGTGCCAGCAGTGAATCCGTAGGATTCAATGAGCAGTTCTTC.

This clonotype occurred a few times. The chain recombines TRBV10-3 with TRBJ1-2, with unresolved D. CDR1 ENHRY and CDR2 SYGVKD come from the germline V gene. The V end lost 5 bases, the J end lost 8 bases, and 12 bases lay between the germline ends. CDR3 length: 12 residues. CDR3: CAISLTQEGYTF. In DNA form, the CDR3 reads TGTGCCATCAGTTTGACTCAGGAGGGCTACACCTTC.

This clonotype was detected many times. This chain links TRBV7-2 with TRBJ1-6; D remains unclear. The V end lost 1 base, the J end lost 5 bases, and 9 bases lay between the germline ends. The CDR3 contains 15 residues. CDR1 and CDR2 from the germline V gene are SGHTA and FQGNSA. The CDR3: CASSLGGGDNSPLHF. DNA of the CDR3: TGTGCCAGCAGCTTAGGGGGTGGGGATAATTCACCCCTCCACTTT.

V and J are TRBV23-1 and TRBJ2-3; possibly TRBD2 for D (6 bases). TRBV23-1 is an ORF, and what it does is uncertain. This CDR3 spans 18 amino acids. Between the trimmed V and J ends, which lost 2 bases and 0 bases, there was a span of 18 bases. The CDR3 loop reads CASSQLGGADPSTDTQYF. The CDR3 bases are TGCGCCAGCAGTCAACTGGGCGGGGCCGACCCTAGCACAGATACGCAGTATTTT.

This clonotype has ten or more counts. V usage is TRBV18 and J usage is TRBJ2-7; 11 bases line up with TRBD1. The CDR3 loop spans 15 amino acids. V shed 6 bases and J 4 bases; nucleotides not matched to a gene: 8. CDR1 is KGHSH and CDR2 is LQKENI in the germline V gene. CDR3 nucleotides: TGTGCCAGCTCGCGGACAGGGGGCGGAATGTACGAGCAGTACGTC. This translates into CASSRTGGGMYEQYV.

This clonotype was seen many times. The V gene is TRBV3-1, the J gene TRBJ2-7; no definite D call. Germline V gene sequence: CDR1 LGHDT, CDR2 YNNKEL (reference sequence). V was cut by 0 bases and J by 0 bases, with 6 bases left in between. The CDR3 contains 14 residues. The CDR3 DNA reads TGTGCCAGCAGCCAAGATGGAAACTCCTACGAGCAGTACGTC. As protein: CASSQDGNSYEQYV.

The sample holds many counts of this clonotype. The chain carries TRBV18 and TRBJ2-7, with 8 bases fitting TRBD2. This CDR3 is 13 amino acids long. Germline CDR1 is KGHSH and CDR2 is LQKENI. V dropped 2 bases and J dropped 3; count of bases not matched to a gene: 0. CDR3 region: CASSPGTSYEQYF. In DNA form, the CDR3 reads TGTGCCAGCTCACCAGGGACTAGCTACGAGCAGTACTTC.

This clonotype has at least ten counts. The chain recombines TRBV5-1 with TRBJ2-3; D is possibly TRBD2 (7 bases). This CDR3 contains 14 residues. V dropped 6 bases and J dropped 4 bases, with 15 bases sitting between them. CDR1 is SGHRS, CDR2 YFSETQ, per germline. The CDR3 coding sequence is TGCGCCAGCAACCGCGGGGGCGCATCAGATACGCAGTATTTT. Amino acid sequence: CASNRGGASDTQYF. The full variable domain, its missing parts supplied by reference TRBV5-1 and TRBJ2-3, is KAGVTQTPRYLIKTRGQQVTLSCSPISGHRSVSWYQQTPGQGLQFLFEYFSETQRNKGNFPGRFSGRQFSNSRSEMNVSTLELGDSALYLCASNRGGASDTQYFGPGTRLTVL.

Ten or more counts support this clonotype. V gene TRBV12-3 or TRBV12-4 combines with J gene TRBJ2-1; D could derive from TRBD1 or TRBD2 (5 bases each). V dropped 5 bases and J dropped 5 bases, with 19 bases sitting between them. The CDR3 length is 16 residues. CDR3 amino acids: CASSPAQGRLNNEQFF. The CDR3, as DNA: TGTGCCAGCAGTCCGGCCCAGGGACGGCTAAACAATGAGCAGTTCTTC.

In its sample, this clonotype was seen a few times. J is TRBJ1-3 and V is TRBV12-3 or TRBV12-4; TRBD1 agrees at 9 bases. J was trimmed by 5 bases and V by 8 bases; bases with no gene match: 10. The CDR3 extends over 15 amino acids. Here the CDR3 DNA reads TGTGCCAGCGGCGAACCGGGACAGGGCAGAAACACCATATATTTT. It yields the protein CASGEPGQGRNTIYF.

The sample holds many counts of this clonotype. The rearrangement links TRBV5-5 to TRBJ1-5; maybe TRBD1 (5 bases). V lost 4 bases to trimming and J lost 0 bases, with 14 bases between them. CDR3 length equals 16 residues. Germline-derived CDR1 and CDR2 are SGHKS and YYEKEE (reference sequence). CDR3 region: CASSPWGRNSNQPQHF. DNA of the CDR3: TGTGCCAGCAGCCCTTGGGGACGGAATAGCAATCAGCCCCAGCATTTT. Based on the CDR3 plus reference TRBV5-5 and TRBJ1-5, the full variable domain is DAGVTQSPTHLIKTRGQQVTLRCSPISGHKSVSWYQQVLGQGPQFIFQYYEKEERGRGNFPDRFSARQFPNYSSELNVNALLLGDSALYLCASSPWGRNSNQPQHFGDGTRLSIL.

This clonotype was picked up many times. The chain employs TRBV5-5 and TRBJ1-4; tentative D call: TRBD1 (6 bases). This CDR3 region has 14 residues. Trimming left V 1 base short and J 8 bases short, with 12 bases between. From germline, CDR1 is SGHKS and CDR2 YYEKEE (reference sequence). CDR3 nucleotide sequence: TGTGCCAGCAGCTTGTTTCAGGGGTGGGAAAAACTGTTTTTT. Residues: CASSLFQGWEKLFF.

This clonotype has ten or more counts. V usage is TRBV4-1 and J usage is TRBJ2-3; TRBD2 agrees at 12 bases. The trim removed 3 bases at V and 0 bases at J, leaving 10 bases unmatched. CDR1 is MGHRA, CDR2 YSYEKL, per germline. The CDR3 is made up of 19 amino acids. This CDR3 reads CASSQILAGGPLSTDTQYF. CDR3 sequence (DNA): TGCGCCAGCAGCCAGATCCTAGCGGGGGGGCCCCTTAGCACAGATACGCAGTATTTT.

This clonotype has a count of ten or more. The chain has TRBV15 and TRBJ2-5, with D maybe TRBD1 (6 bases). The CDR3 loop spans 13 amino acids. Trimming took off 5 bases at V and 5 bases at J, with 12 bases between the two ends. Per the germline V gene, CDR1 is LNHNV and CDR2 is YYDKDF (reference sequence). The CDR3 DNA follows: TGTGCCACCAGCGTAAGAACAGGGGAGACCCAGTACTTC. As protein: CATSVRTGETQYF.

This clonotype was picked up many times. CDR3 sequence (DNA): TGCGCCAGCAGCATGGACAGGGGCTTGGGACAGCCCCAGCATTTT. Translated: CASSMDRGLGQPQHF. This chain joins TRBV4-3 and TRBJ1-5; 9 nucleotides line up with TRBD1. The CDR3 spans 15 residues. Germline loops: CDR1 LGHNA, CDR2 YSLEER. J was trimmed by 7 bases and V by 5 bases; bases with no gene match: 9.

At least ten counts were recorded for this clonotype. The V call is TRBV7-2, the J call TRBJ1-6, with D hard to call. V lost 8 bases to trimming and J lost 8 bases, with 4 bases between them. This CDR3 is built from 10 residues. CDR1 and CDR2 (germline): SGHTA, FQGNSA. CDR3 nucleotides: TGTGCCAGCGGCTATTCACCCCTCCACTTT. This sequence encodes CASGYSPLHF.

In its sample, this clonotype was seen many times. The chain employs TRBV20-1 and TRBJ2-3; 8 bases map to TRBD2. The germline V gene encodes CDR1 DFQATT and CDR2 SNEGSKA (reference sequence). Trimming cost V 5 bases and J 1 base; bases outside gene matches: 8. The CDR3 has 15 residues. The DNA of the CDR3 is TGCAGTGCTCGCGGGGGGCCGCTCGGCACAGATACGCAGTATTTT. This codes for CSARGGPLGTDTQYF.

This clonotype appeared many times. This rearrangement joins TRBV7-3 to TRBJ2-2; D not resolved. The CDR3 is 14 amino acids. V was cut by 5 bases and J by 5 bases, with 12 bases left in between. Germline V gene lookup returns CDR1 SGHTA and CDR2 FQGTGA. CDR3 in amino acids: CASSPRQATGELFF. CDR3 coding DNA: TGTGCCAGCAGCCCCCGGCAGGCGACCGGGGAGCTGTTTTTT. Supplemented by reference TRBV7-3 and TRBJ2-2, the full variable domain reads GAGVSQTPSNKVTEKGKYVELRCDPISGHTALYWYRQSLGQGPEFLIYFQGTGAADDSGLPNDRFFAVRPEGSVSTLKIQRTERGDSAVYLCASSPRQATGELFFGEGSRLTVL.

The rearrangement links TRBV20-1 to TRBJ1-5; possibly TRBD1 for D (5 bases). The germline V gene has CDR1 DFQATT and CDR2 SNEGSKA (reference sequence). The CDR3 sequence is 15 residues long. The V end was cut by 6 bases, the J end by 0 bases, with 15 bases between. Written as DNA, the CDR3 is TGCAGTGCAACCCGGGGGACGTATAGCAATCAGCCCCAGCATTTT. Residues: CSATRGTYSNQPQHF.